The 19 T cell receptor beta chains in this list originate from one sample, sequenced in a study of blood T cells in healthy people across ages. A sample-barcoded 5' primer and a J-beta primer mix were used in a second PCR of roughly 6 to 11 cycles. MiXCR, applied by TCRdb to the 5' RACE reads, yields one record per CDR3 protein. The table lists approximately 670,000 distinct CDR3 sequences, around 38% of them singletons. Sequencing used blood. The receptors were sampled from a man of 80 years or more in good health.

This clonotype occurred a few times. The CDR3 nucleotides are TGTGCCAGCAGCTTAGTCAGTTTGATCGCCCCGGATACGCAGTATTTT. Translated, it gives CASSLVSLIAPDTQYF. The rearrangement links TRBV7-9 to TRBJ2-3; the D is unclear. CDR3 length: 16 amino acids. Per the germline V gene, CDR1 is SEHNR and CDR2 is FQNEAQ (reference sequence). The germline V and J ends were trimmed by 1 base and 6 bases, with 17 bases remaining between them. Drawing the rest from reference TRBV7-9 and TRBJ2-3, the complete variable domain is DTGVSQNPRHKITKRGQNVTFRCDPISEHNRLYWYRQTLGQGPEFLTYFQNEAQLEKSRLLSDRFSAERPKGSFSTLEIQRTEQGDSAMYLCASSLVSLIAPDTQYFGPGTRLTVL.

The chain recombines TRBV12-3 or TRBV12-4 with TRBJ2-1, with TRBD2 identical over 7 bases. V shed 4 bases and J 7 bases; nucleotides not matched to a gene: 16. This CDR3 spans 17 amino acids. The CDR3, as DNA: TGTGCCAGCAGTTCCGCAGTGGCGGGAGTACAGGTTAATGAGCAGTTCTTC. Translation gives CASSSAVAGVQVNEQFF.

This chain uses TRBV27 with TRBJ2-7; possibly TRBD2 for D (6 bases). The CDR3 contains 17 residues. V was shortened by 0 bases and J by 2 bases, with 17 bases between the two germline ends. CDR1 MNHEY and CDR2 SMNVEV come from the germline V gene (reference sequence). The CDR3 sequence is CASSLSPTPSATYEQYF. The CDR3 DNA follows: TGTGCCAGCAGTTTATCCCCGACTCCTAGCGCAACCTACGAGCAGTACTTC.

This sequence joins TRBV4-3 and TRBJ2-1; D not resolved. Per the germline V gene, CDR1 is LGHNA and CDR2 is YSLEER. The V gene lost 6 bases and the J gene lost 0 bases, with 21 bases spanning the gap. The CDR3 has 18 residues. The CDR3 is CASSGAETPRSSYNEQFF. DNA of the CDR3: TGCGCCAGCAGTGGCGCGGAAACCCCAAGGAGCTCCTACAATGAGCAGTTCTTC.

V is TRBV3-1 and J is TRBJ2-3; D might be TRBD1 or TRBD2, each matching 7 bases. Germline V gives CDR1 LGHDT, CDR2 YNNKEL (reference sequence). CDR3 length: 17 residues. The V end lost 1 base, the J end lost 0 bases, and 14 bases lay between the germline ends. CDR3 in DNA: TGTGCCAGCAGCCAAGCAGGGGGGGCTCACAGCACAGATACGCAGTATTTT. Protein sequence: CASSQAGGAHSTDTQYF.

This clonotype was observed a few times. The chain links TRBV30 to TRBJ1-1; D is perhaps TRBD1 (5 bases). Deletions cut 1 base from V and 5 bases from J, with 11 bases between. This CDR3 has 13 amino acids. Germline V gene data show CDR1 as GTSNPN and CDR2 as SVGIG (reference sequence). The CDR3 region is CAWSGGGTTEAFF. DNA for the CDR3: TGTGCCTGGAGTGGTGGTGGGACGACTGAAGCTTTCTTT.

This clonotype was picked up many times. This chain uses TRBV29-1 with TRBJ2-1; a possible D gene is TRBD1 (6 bases). The V end was cut by 7 bases, the J end by 7 bases, with 17 bases between. The CDR3 is 13 residues long. The V gene's germline CDR1 is SQVTM and CDR2 ANQGSEA. The CDR3 loop is CSGEGTRGNEQFF. The CDR3 DNA reads TGCAGCGGCGAAGGGACACGTGGTAATGAGCAGTTCTTC.

The chain employs TRBV12-3 or TRBV12-4 and TRBJ2-1; D unresolved. This CDR3 has 13 residues. Trimming shortened V by 6 bases and J by 10 bases, and 16 bases separated the two germline ends. CDR3 residues: CASSPSDEMEQFF. The CDR3, as DNA: TGTGCCAGCAGCCCCTCAGACGAGATGGAGCAGTTCTTC.

In the case of this clonotype: A clone one base away is much larger, so this may be a read error. The chain joins TRBV4-3 to TRBJ2-5; possible D gene TRBD2, 5 bases. CDR1 is LGHNA and CDR2 is YSLEER in the germline V gene. CDR3 size: 13 residues. The V and J ends lost 4 bases and 11 bases respectively, with 17 bases between them. CDR3 sequence (DNA): TGCGCCAGCAGCCGAGAATTCCAAACGGGGCAGTACTTC. This codes for CASSREFQTGQYF.

The chain recombines TRBV18 with TRBJ1-6; D perhaps matches TRBD1 (5 bases). Germline CDR1 and CDR2: KGHSH and LQKENI. Trimming stripped 3 bases from V and 7 bases from J, with 16 bases between. The CDR3 extends over 16 amino acids. The CDR3 bases are TGTGCCAGCTCACCCCTGGGGGGGTCGCAGAATTCACCCCTCCACTTT. It specifies CASSPLGGSQNSPLHF.

This clonotype has only a few counts. The V gene is TRBV7-9, the J gene TRBJ2-7; TRBD2 matches at 13 bases. After removal of 5 bases from V and 1 base from J, the junction contained 5 bases not matched to a gene. The CDR3 has 16 residues. Germline CDR1 is SEHNR and CDR2 is FQNEAQ (reference sequence). In DNA, the CDR3 is TGTGCCAGCAGCCCTAGGACTAGCGGGAGTTCCTACGAGCAGTACTTC. It yields the protein CASSPRTSGSSYEQYF.

V and J are TRBV20-1 and TRBJ2-5; 10 bases fit TRBD2. Germline V gene sequence: CDR1 DFQATT, CDR2 SNEGSKA (reference sequence). The CDR3 has 15 amino acids. V lost 5 bases to trimming and J lost 2 bases; unmatched junction nucleotides: 8. The CDR3 spells CSAGRLAGPQETQYF. Here the CDR3 DNA reads TGCAGTGCTGGTAGACTAGCGGGTCCGCAAGAGACCCAGTACTTC.

The J gene is TRBJ1-6, the V gene TRBV6-5; TRBD1 is a possible D gene (6 bases). Looked up from germline, CDR1 is MNHEY and CDR2 is SVGAGI. The CDR3 length is 12 residues. V was shortened by 8 bases and J by 7 bases, with 9 bases between the two germline ends. CDR3 DNA sequence: TGTGCCAGCCGGGACACAAATTCACCCCTCCACTTT. The encoded protein is CASRDTNSPLHF.

V is TRBV4-3 and J is TRBJ2-1; D is ambiguous. Trimming removed 0 bases from V and 0 bases from J, with 9 bases in between. The CDR3 loop spans 16 amino acids. Looked up from germline, CDR1 is LGHNA and CDR2 is YSLEER. The CDR3 DNA reads as TGCGCCAGCAGCCAAGATTGGCAGAGCTCCTACAATGAGCAGTTCTTC. Protein product: CASSQDWQSSYNEQFF.

This clonotype was picked up many times. This sequence joins TRBV5-5 and TRBJ2-4; 8 positions agree with TRBD2. Germline V gene lookup returns CDR1 SGHKS and CDR2 YYEKEE (reference sequence). V trimming: 0 bases; J trimming: 2 bases; junction bases outside the gene matches: 7. This CDR3 comprises 17 residues. DNA for the CDR3: TGTGCCAGCAGCTTGGTAGCGGGGATGGCGTCCAAAAACATTCAGTACTTC. Protein sequence: CASSLVAGMASKNIQYF.

This clonotype was counted a few times. The chain combines TRBV9 with TRBJ2-1; 7 nucleotides agree with TRBD2. Germline V gene data show CDR1 as SGDLS and CDR2 as YYNGEE. The CDR3 consists of 15 residues. V was pared by 3 bases and J by 8 bases, with 11 bases of the junction left unmatched. CDR3 sequence reads: CASSAFWGREDEQFF. CDR3 coding DNA: TGTGCCAGCAGCGCTTTTTGGGGGAGGGAGGATGAGCAGTTCTTC. The full variable domain, with the rest looked up from reference TRBV9 and TRBJ2-1, is DSGVTQTPKHLITATGQRVTLRCSPRSGDLSVYWYQQSLDQGLQFLIQYYNGEERAKGNILERFSAQQFPDLHSELNLSSLELGDSALYFCASSAFWGREDEQFFGPGTRLTVL.

This clonotype appeared a few times. The chain has TRBV20-1 and TRBJ2-3; TRBD1 or TRBD2 may be the D gene (6 bases each). This CDR3 is built from 16 residues. V was pared by 1 base and J by 0 bases, with 14 bases between. The germline V gene encodes CDR1 DFQATT and CDR2 SNEGSKA (reference sequence). The CDR3 coding sequence is TGCAGTGCTAGAGTCACTCAGGGGACTAGCACAGATACGCAGTATTTT. Protein sequence: CSARVTQGTSTDTQYF.

This clonotype was picked up many times. The chain has TRBV4-3 and TRBJ2-2; D gene unclear. Germline V CDR1 and CDR2: LGHNA, YSLEER. The germline V and J ends were trimmed by 1 base and 2 bases, with 11 bases remaining between them. CDR3 length equals 16 residues. The CDR3 sequence is CASSQVLGTNTGELFF. CDR3 sequence (DNA): TGCGCCAGCAGCCAAGTTTTGGGAACTAACACCGGGGAGCTGTTTTTT.

On this clonotype itself: One base away lies a much larger clone, so this may be a sequencing read error. V and J are TRBV7-2 and TRBJ1-5, with a weak D call TRBD1 (5 bases). Germline CDR1 is SGHTA and CDR2 is FQGNSA. The V end lost 0 bases, the J end lost 7 bases, and 13 bases lay between the germline ends. The CDR3 covers 15 residues. CDR3 DNA: TGTGCCAGCAGCTTAGCTGGCAGGGTGGGACAGCCCCAGCATTTT. Translating gives CASSLAGRVGQPQHF.